A selection of T cell receptor beta chains follows, all from one sample in a study of shared clonotypes between healthy human individuals. Using immunoSEQ multiplex PCR, the repertoire was profiled, and TCRdb retains in-frame clones only, with some absent. The sample lists 400,000 to 550,000 clones, roughly 85% occurring once. Sequencing was performed on PBMCs. The receptors here all came from a woman in her thirties or forties in good health. Some clones in this sample may be carry-over from other donors' samples. Each CDR3 is given with its conserved first and last residue. D genes are given only for firm matches. Rows give clone size only sometimes, using once, few, many, or a class for an expanded clone.

clone_size j_call d_call v_call cdr3_nt cdr3_aa
. TRBJ2-7 TRBD2 TRBV5-1 TGCGCCAGCAGCTTGGCAAACCCGGGGGGAGCGTCCTACGAGCAGTACTTC CASSLANPGGASYEQYF
once TRBJ2-7 . TRBV30 TGTGCCTGGAGTGTGGGATCTTACTCCTACGAGCAGTACTTC CAWSVGSYSYEQYF
. TRBJ1-4 . TRBV27 TGTGCCAGCAGTCCCGATAAACGTGCGGGGGCAAGTTTCACAACTAATGAAAAACTGTTTTTT CASSPDKRAGASFTTNEKLFF
. TRBJ2-7 . TRBV7-9 TGTGCCAGCAGCTCTAGAATTGAGCAGTACTTC CASSSRIEQYF
. TRBJ2-2 . TRBV28 TGTGCCAGCAGATCCGGGACGGAGAACACCGGGGAGCTGTTTTTT CASRSGTENTGELFF
. TRBJ1-1 . TRBV21-1 TGTGCCAGCAGCAAAGATAGGGACAGGATGAACACTGAAGCTTTCTTT CASSKDRDRMNTEAFF
few TRBJ2-3 . TRBV15 TGTGCCACCAGCAGAGATTACTCTAGCGCAAGCACAGATACGCAGTATTTT CATSRDYSSASTDTQYF
. TRBJ2-3 TRBD2 TRBV29-1 TGCAGCGTCGGACTAGCGGGGCACACAGATACGCAGTATTTT CSVGLAGHTDTQYF
. TRBJ1-4 . TRBV6-1 TGTGCCAGCAGTGAAGGAACAGGGTCGTTTGAAAAACTGTTTTTT CASSEGTGSFEKLFF
. TRBJ2-1 TRBD2 TRBV15 TGTGCCACCAGCCGCGGGAGAAGGGTCGATGAGCAGTTCTTC CATSRGRRVDEQFF
. TRBJ1-5 . TRBV28 TGTGCCAGCAGTGTCCCGGGACGGACGTATTTT CASSVPGRTYF
. TRBJ1-2 TRBD1 TRBV28 TGTGCCAGCAGTGTCCAACCGGGGCCCCAGGGGGATGGCTACACCTTC CASSVQPGPQGDGYTF
few TRBJ1-5 . TRBV7-8 TGTGCCAGCAGCCCCCTAGGACAGATTCATCAGCCCCAGCATTTT CASSPLGQIHQPQHF
. TRBJ2-7 TRBD2 TRBV6-6 TGTGCCAGCAGTTACGGACGGGTAGCGGGAGGCGAGCAGTACTTC CASSYGRVAGGEQYF
. TRBJ1-5 . TRBV12-5 TGTGCTAGTGGTTTGGTAGGGAGCGGTTGGCCCCAGCATTTT CASGLVGSGWPQHF
. TRBJ2-3 . TRBV5-1 TGCGCCAGCAGCTTGGACGGGGTTTGGGATACGCAGTATTTT CASSLDGVWDTQYF
. TRBJ1-5 . TRBV28 TGTGCCAGCAGTTTAGGAGGGGTAATCCAGCCCCAGCATTTT CASSLGGVIQPQHF
few TRBJ2-3 . TRBV2 TGTGCCAGCAGTCCCAACCTAGGGATGGGAAGCACAGATACGCAGTATTTT CASSPNLGMGSTDTQYF